Included here is one T cell receptor beta chain sequence, with context. The CDR3 has 17 residues. V shed 3 bases, J shed 5 bases, and the junction held 11 bases outside the gene matches. The sample comes from a study of blood T cell repertoires in COVID-19. Original processing notes: Nucleated cell number was recorded as an estimate derived from reference gene primer amplification. Some clones are missing from TCRdb's copy, which holds only in-frame ones; the method was immunoSEQ multiplex PCR. For V, J and clone size, that table is used; D and trimming come from the DNA. Here the sample spans about 95,000 clones, approximately 84% being singletons.

The V call is TRBV23-1, the J call TRBJ2-1, with TRBD2 matching 9 bases. TRBV23-1 falls under the ORF class, with uncertain function. The sequence came from a human donor in a cohort sampled during active COVID-19. Sequenced: peripheral blood. The CDR3 loop is CASSHALGTSNHNEQFF. As DNA, the CDR3 is TGCGCCAGCAGTCATGCCCTCGGGACTAGCAACCACAATGAGCAGTTCTTC.